This is a list of T cell receptor beta chains from one sample in a study of breast tumors, draining lymph nodes, adjacent tissues. TCRdb reanalysed the multiplex PCR reads using MiXCR and keeps one entry per CDR3 protein. The sample includes about 140,000 distinct CDR3 sequences, approximately 32% seen only once; the top ten take approximately 2.2%. The specimen sequenced was axillary lymph node tissue. The receptors come from a female donor with breast cancer. Some clones in this sample may be carry-over from other donors' samples. Both conserved end residues are trimmed from each CDR3. D genes are given only for firm matches.

>TRBJ2-1|TRBV24-1|NA
ATASVDGNNEQF
>TRBJ2-3|TRBV5-6|NA
ASSLRGVVADTQY
>TRBJ2-5|TRBV7-9|NA
ASSLGGRSVQETQY
>TRBJ1-1|TRBV5-8|NA
ASSLEVAAF
>TRBJ2-7|TRBV19|TRBD2
ASSATSGGSYEQY
>TRBJ2-7|TRBV15|NA
ATSRDTTAHEQY
>TRBJ1-5|TRBV6-1|NA
ASRYQGTDAWPQH
>TRBJ2-7|TRBV10-3|TRBD1
AISGTGNAGAYEQY
>TRBJ2-7|TRBV9|NA
ASSGGAREQY
>TRBJ2-5|TRBV19|NA
ASSISGQNQETQY
>TRBJ2-5|TRBV7-6|TRBD1
ASSFRQGRETQY
>TRBJ2-4|TRBV5-1|NA
ASSLRTVPIPLAKNIQY
>TRBJ2-5|TRBV4-1|TRBD2
ASSQSLAGAETQY
>TRBJ2-7|TRBV5-1|NA
ASSSYLSGTFYEQY
>TRBJ2-6|TRBV7-2|NA
ASSPAISGANVLP
>TRBJ1-5|TRBV30|TRBD1
ACVGQGRNQPQH
>TRBJ2-5|TRBV13|NA
ASSFRAEYPQTQY
>TRBJ1-6|TRBV9|NA
ASSVGVRGDSPLH
>TRBJ2-3|TRBV10-3|NA
AISESYTQY
>TRBJ1-6|TRBV4-1|NA
ASSQDPRGGYNSPLH
>TRBJ2-2|TRBV7-2|NA
ASSLQGTPTNTGELF
>TRBJ2-7|TRBV7-9|NA
ASSLGEGTYEQY
>TRBJ2-5|TRBV20-1|TRBD2
GAIRAGGETQY
>TRBJ2-4|TRBV9|TRBD2
ASSRTSGGNIQY
>TRBJ2-3|TRBV11-2|TRBD2
ASSLDGLAGGGADTQY
>TRBJ2-2|TRBV5-1|TRBD2
ASSLVPAGNAGELF
>TRBJ2-6|TRBV19|NA
ASRPMSLATEA
>TRBJ2-5|TRBV29-1|TRBD2
SVGTSGVETQY
>TRBJ2-5|TRBV20-1|NA
SASSRGAIQETQY
>TRBJ1-5|TRBV5-5|NA
ASSATQGIGNQPQH
>TRBJ2-7|TRBV6-6|TRBD1
ASSHSIGQADPYGQY
>TRBJ2-5|TRBV4-3|TRBD2
ASSQQGLLEETQY
>TRBJ1-4|TRBV7-2|TRBD1
ASSERTGGAEKLF
>TRBJ1-4|TRBV2|NA
ASSEAGLTNEKLF
>TRBJ2-3|TRBV7-2|TRBD2
ASSLERLAADTQY
>TRBJ2-1|TRBV11-3|NA
ASSLDGRDNEQF
>TRBJ1-2|TRBV4-2|NA
ASSGGEAYGYT
>TRBJ1-2|TRBV10-3|NA
AISLREEGYT
>TRBJ2-1|TRBV3-1|TRBD2
ASSQGGGARGEQF
>TRBJ2-3|TRBV27|NA
ASSLVGVEDTQY
>TRBJ1-4|TRBV2|NA
ASIRGISNEKLF
>TRBJ2-6|TRBV10-1|TRBD1
ASRGGTGKSTGANVLT
>TRBJ2-1|TRBV9|TRBD1
ASSPQTGVGNEQF
>TRBJ2-3|TRBV5-1|NA
ASSSSGQIDTQY
>TRBJ1-1|TRBV20-1|TRBD1
SAELGQGHGDTEAF
>TRBJ1-4|TRBV12-3/TRBV12-4|NA
ASSSGPWDKLF
>TRBJ2-7|TRBV6-5|NA
ANSYPKGNYYEQY
>TRBJ2-7|TRBV6-5|NA
ASSHFKGPWEQY
>TRBJ2-5|TRBV7-3|NA
ASSLGDRVGEAQY
>TRBJ1-2|TRBV6-5|NA
ASSLRETNYGYT
>TRBJ2-1|TRBV6-1|NA
ASSQNPSSYNEQF
>TRBJ1-1|TRBV7-2|TRBD1
ASSSLTGGAEAF
>TRBJ1-4|TRBV12-3/TRBV12-4|NA
ASSFRLGSGEKLF
>TRBJ2-3|TRBV7-3|TRBD2
ASSSSGLAGTDTQY
>TRBJ2-7|TRBV10-1|NA
ASTRSGYPYEQY